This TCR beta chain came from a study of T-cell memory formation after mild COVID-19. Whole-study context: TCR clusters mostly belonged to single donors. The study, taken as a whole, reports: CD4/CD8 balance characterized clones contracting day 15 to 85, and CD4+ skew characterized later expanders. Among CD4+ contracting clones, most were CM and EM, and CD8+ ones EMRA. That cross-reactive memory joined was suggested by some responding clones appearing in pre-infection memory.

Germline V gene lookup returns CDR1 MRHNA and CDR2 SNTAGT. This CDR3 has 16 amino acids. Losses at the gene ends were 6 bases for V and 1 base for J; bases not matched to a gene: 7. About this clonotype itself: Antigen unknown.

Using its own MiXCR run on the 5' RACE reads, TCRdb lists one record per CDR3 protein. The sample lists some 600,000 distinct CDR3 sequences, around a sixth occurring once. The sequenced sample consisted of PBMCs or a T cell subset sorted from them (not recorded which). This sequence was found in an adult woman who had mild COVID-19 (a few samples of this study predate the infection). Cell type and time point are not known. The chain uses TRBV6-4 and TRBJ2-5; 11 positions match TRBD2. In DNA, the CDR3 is TGTGCCAGCAGCGCAACTAGCGGGGGCTCCCAAGAGACCCAGTACTTC. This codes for CASSATSGGSQETQYF.